This TCR beta chain was captured by sequencing in a study of shared clonotypes between healthy human individuals. With respect to this clone: Its antigen is unidentified.

Study-wide points: Compared with clonotypes that all four donors shared, non-shared clonotypes had lower generation probabilities.

Partitioning of CD4+ cells yielded a CD45RA+ naive subset and a CD45RA-negative memory subset. V lost 3 bases and J lost 7, with 13 bases in between. The CDR3 spans 13 residues. Looked up from germline, CDR1 is SGHDT and CDR2 is YYEEEE. Sequencing was performed with immunoSEQ multiplex PCR; in TCRdb, only in-frame clones are kept and a portion is missing. The sample gives about 2.4 million clones, 80% to 95% of which show up once; 0.36% is in the top ten. This TCR was recovered from a young man in good health. Some clones in this sample may be carry-over from other donors' samples. The sample consisted of naive CD4+ T cells from PBMCs. Subset denoted: CD45RA+ positively selected. This rearrangement joins TRBV5-6 to TRBJ1-1; TRBD1 might be the D (6 bases). The DNA of the CDR3 is TGTGCCAGCAGCTCGGACAGTGGAGTTGAAGCTTTCTTT. It codes for CASSSDSGVEAFF.